This TCR beta chain was observed in a study of T cell responses to AZD1222 COVID-19 vaccine. General study results and limits: None of the repertoires were sampled until the peak T cell response had passed.

Generated by immunoSEQ multiplex PCR, the TCRdb table keeps only in-frame clones and is missing some. The repertoire holds about 180,000 clones, with roughly 89% as singletons. Turning to this clone: Its antigen remains unidentified.

The V and J ends lost 5 bases and 1 base respectively, with 12 bases between them. The CDR3 is made up of 15 amino acids. Germline CDR1 SGHAT, CDR2 FQNNGV. The rearrangement joins TRBV11-2 to TRBJ1-3; D is unclear. The clonotype originates from an adult in good health. The starting material was peripheral blood, obtained on day 0 of AZD1222 vaccination. The CDR3 DNA sequence: TGTGCCAGCAGCCTTGGGTCCGATTCTGGAAACACCATATATTTT. Its protein product is CASSLGSDSGNTIYF.